The 13 T cell receptor beta chains presented below share a single source sample, sequenced in a study of cytotoxic CD8 clonotypes in ibrutinib-treated CLL. Repertoires were generated with immunoSEQ multiplex PCR, while TCRdb's copy carries only in-frame clones and drops some. The repertoire includes about 130,000 clones, about 80% of them detected once, and around 13% sits in the top ten. The source material was PBMCs, sampled after 12 months of ibrutinib treatment. Receptor source: a human donor with chronic lymphocytic leukemia.

DNA for the CDR3: TGTGCCAGCTCACCAAAAGATACTGGGTTACTCGCTTCACCCCTCCACTTT. It codes for CASSPKDTGLLASPLHF. The chain recombines TRBV18 with TRBJ1-6; D call uncertain. CDR3 length: 17 residues. V was pared by 2 bases and J by 9 bases, with 20 bases between. Germline V CDR1 and CDR2: KGHSH, LQKENI.

The rearrangement links TRBV9 to TRBJ1-4, with D hard to call. CDR1 is SGDLS and CDR2 is YYNGEE in the germline V gene. This CDR3 comprises 15 residues. V was shortened by 5 bases and J by 4 bases, with 15 bases between the two germline ends. This CDR3 is CASRGADSYNEKLFF. The CDR3 coding sequence is TGTGCCAGCAGGGGCGCGGATTCCTATAATGAAAAACTGTTTTTT.

This rearrangement joins TRBV10-3 to TRBJ2-5; the D gene is possibly TRBD2 (6 bases). Germline values: CDR1 ENHRY, CDR2 SYGVKD. Trimming took 6 bases from V and 1 from J, leaving 12 bases between them. This CDR3 comprises 14 residues. CDR3 residues: CAIRLGRGQETQYF. For the CDR3, the DNA is TGTGCCATCAGGTTAGGGCGGGGCCAAGAGACCCAGTACTTC.

This clone appeared once. This chain connects TRBV27 to TRBJ2-1, with D tentatively TRBD2 (6 bases). V shed 5 bases and J shed 15 bases, with 20 bases lying between them. Per germline, CDR1 MNHEY and CDR2 SMNVEV (reference sequence). The CDR3 is made up of 13 amino acids. The CDR3 loop reads CASSPWDSPRWFF. DNA of the CDR3: TGTGCCAGCAGTCCCTGGGACTCCCCGAGGTGGTTCTTC.

The rearrangement links TRBV5-1 to TRBJ2-5; 13 bases fit TRBD2. Looked up from germline, CDR1 is SGHRS and CDR2 is YFSETQ. The CDR3 sequence is 17 residues long. Trimming cost V 0 bases and J 4 bases; bases outside gene matches: 6. CDR3 coding DNA: TGCGCCAGCAGCTTGGGACTAGCGGGAGGCGTCCCAGAGACCCAGTACTTC. Its protein is CASSLGLAGGVPETQYF.

V and J are TRBV5-1 and TRBJ2-7; 8 bases are shared with TRBD2. The length of the CDR3 is 15 residues. Unmatched junction bases numbered 10, after V lost 1 base and J lost 7 bases. Germline V gives CDR1 SGHRS, CDR2 YFSETQ. The DNA for the CDR3 is TGCGCCAGCAGCTTGACAGCGGGAGAACACCGAGAGCAGTACTTC. Its protein is CASSLTAGEHREQYF.

The count of this clone is one. This chain uses TRBV7-3 with TRBJ2-5; D is ambiguous. Trimming shortened V by 5 bases and J by 5 bases, and 15 bases separated the two germline ends. Germline CDR1 reads SGHTA; CDR2 reads FQGTGA. The CDR3 runs 14 residues. The CDR3 DNA follows: TGTGCCAGCAGCGAAACCGGAGTTACGGAGACCCAGTACTTC. Encoded protein: CASSETGVTETQYF.

V gene TRBV7-9 combines with J gene TRBJ2-7, with 11 bases that match TRBD2. There are 16 residues in the CDR3. Germline CDR1 is SEHNR and CDR2 is FQNEAQ (reference sequence). V lost 5 bases and J lost 4; bases outside the gene matches: 10. CDR3 DNA sequence: TGTGCCAGCAGCGCCGCGCCGGGACTAGCGGTTTACGAGCAGTACTTC. The encoded protein is CASSAAPGLAVYEQYF.

The CDR3 sequence is CASSLRTSGITYEQYF. The CDR3 DNA reads as TGTGCCAGCAGCTTGCGGACTAGCGGGATCACCTACGAGCAGTACTTC. The J gene is TRBJ2-7, the V gene TRBV5-6; 12 bases line up with TRBD2. Germline V gene data show CDR1 as SGHDT and CDR2 as YYEEEE. V gave up 1 base and J gave up 2 bases; unmatched junction bases: 4. This CDR3 has 16 residues.

This clone was seen once. The chain has TRBV11-1 and TRBJ2-5, with D perhaps matching TRBD2 (5 bases). The CDR3 has 14 residues. Per germline, CDR1 SGHAT and CDR2 FQDESV (reference sequence). Trimming shortened V by 3 bases and J by 1 base, and 9 bases separated the two germline ends. As DNA, the CDR3 is TGTGCCAGCAGCTTTCCGGGATTCCAAGAGACCCAGTACTTC. Protein sequence: CASSFPGFQETQYF.

The chain links TRBV6-5 to TRBJ2-7; a weak D match, TRBD2 (5 bases). Deletions cut 5 bases from V and 4 bases from J, with 15 bases between. Germline-derived CDR1 and CDR2 are MNHEY and SVGAGI. The length of the CDR3 is 14 residues. The CDR3: CASSEDPSSYEQYF. CDR3 bases: TGTGCCAGCAGTGAAGACCCTAGCAGTTACGAGCAGTACTTC.

V and J are TRBV19 and TRBJ1-5; maybe TRBD1 (6 bases). Germline CDR1 LNHDA, CDR2 SQIVND (reference sequence). There are 14 residues in the CDR3. The V gene lost 3 bases and the J gene lost 3 bases, with 9 bases spanning the gap. The CDR3, as DNA: TGTGCCAGTAGTATCGGGACATACAATCAGCCCCAGCATTTT. Translating it yields CASSIGTYNQPQHF.

V and J are TRBV6-1 and TRBJ1-2; 7 bases align to TRBD1. V lost 4 bases to trimming and J lost 5 bases; unmatched junction nucleotides: 7. The CDR3 totals 14 residues. Germline V gene lookup returns CDR1 MNHNS and CDR2 SASEGT. CDR3 nucleotide sequence: TGTGCCAGCAGTGGCGACAGGGTAATGTATGGCTACACCTTC. It is translated as CASSGDRVMYGYTF.